This TCR beta chain was observed in a study of early T cells in non-severe SARS-CoV-2 infection. Background on the study: Sequencing of unsorted whole blood was done on bulk RNA, leaving chains unpaired. Findings of the study overall: Private and CD4 specificities were missed by VDJdb matching, skewed to anti-spike CD8.

On this clonotype itself: The antigen is not known.

CDR3 length equals 12 residues. V gave up 5 bases and J gave up 7 bases, with 11 bases separating them. In germline, CDR1 is SGHAT, CDR2 FQDESV (reference sequence). The protocol attached unique molecular identifiers to individual cDNA molecules. TCRdb used MiXCR to reprocess the 5' RACE reads, holding one entry per CDR3 protein. The sample holds 80,000 or so distinct CDR3 sequences, roughly 13% seen once. The sample comprised whole blood. The TCR originated in an adult who was a healthcare worker with PCR-confirmed SARS-CoV-2 infection or an uninfected control (not recorded which). The V and J genes are TRBV11-1 and TRBJ2-5, with D possibly matching TRBD2 (5 bases). For the CDR3, the DNA is TGTGCCAGCAGCCCAGCGGCGGGGACCCAGTACTTC. Translating it yields CASSPAAGTQYF.